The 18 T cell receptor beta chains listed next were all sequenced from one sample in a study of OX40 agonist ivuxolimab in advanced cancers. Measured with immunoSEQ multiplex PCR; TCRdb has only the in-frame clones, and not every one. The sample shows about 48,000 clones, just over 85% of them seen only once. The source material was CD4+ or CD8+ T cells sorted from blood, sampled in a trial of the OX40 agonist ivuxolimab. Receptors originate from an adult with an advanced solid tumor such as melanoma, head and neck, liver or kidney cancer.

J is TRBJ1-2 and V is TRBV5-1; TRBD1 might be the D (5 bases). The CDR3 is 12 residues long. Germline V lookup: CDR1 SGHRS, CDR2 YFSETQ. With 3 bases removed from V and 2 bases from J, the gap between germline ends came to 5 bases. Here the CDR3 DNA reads TGCGCCAGCAGCTGGGGGAACTATGGCTACACCTTC. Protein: CASSWGNYGYTF.

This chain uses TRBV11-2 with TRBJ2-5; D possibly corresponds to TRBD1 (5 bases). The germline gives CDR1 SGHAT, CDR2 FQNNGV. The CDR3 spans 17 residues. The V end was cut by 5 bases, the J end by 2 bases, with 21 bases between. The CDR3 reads CASSPWPRDSLQETQYF. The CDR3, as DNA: TGTGCCAGCAGCCCATGGCCCCGTGACAGTCTTCAAGAGACCCAGTACTTC. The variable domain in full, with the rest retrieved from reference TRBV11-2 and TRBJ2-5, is EAGVAQSPRYKIIEKRQSVAFWCNPISGHATLYWYQQILGQGPKLLIQFQNNGVVDDSQLPKDRFSAERLKGVDSTLKIQPAKLEDSAVYLCASSPWPRDSLQETQYFGPGTRLLVL.

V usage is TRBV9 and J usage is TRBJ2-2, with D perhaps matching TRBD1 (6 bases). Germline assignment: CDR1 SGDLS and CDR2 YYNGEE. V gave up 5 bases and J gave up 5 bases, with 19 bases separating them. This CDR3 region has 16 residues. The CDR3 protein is CASSLPPGDHTGELFF. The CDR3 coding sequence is TGTGCCAGCAGTCTCCCGCCAGGGGACCATACCGGGGAGCTGTTTTTT.

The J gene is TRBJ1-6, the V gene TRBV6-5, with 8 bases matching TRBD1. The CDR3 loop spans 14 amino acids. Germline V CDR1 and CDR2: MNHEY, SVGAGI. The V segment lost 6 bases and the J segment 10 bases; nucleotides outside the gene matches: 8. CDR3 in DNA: TGTGCCAGCAGGCGGACAGGGTCTTTCTCACCCCTCCACTTT. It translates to CASRRTGSFSPLHF.

CDR3 in amino acids: CASSLRVGSSYEQYF. Written as DNA, the CDR3 is TGTGCCAGCAGCTTAAGGGTCGGGAGTTCCTACGAGCAGTACTTC. This sequence joins TRBV7-8 and TRBJ2-7, with D perhaps matching TRBD2 (6 bases). V dropped 2 bases and J dropped 1 base, with 12 bases sitting between them. Germline V lookup: CDR1 SGHVS, CDR2 FQNEAQ. The CDR3 totals 15 residues.

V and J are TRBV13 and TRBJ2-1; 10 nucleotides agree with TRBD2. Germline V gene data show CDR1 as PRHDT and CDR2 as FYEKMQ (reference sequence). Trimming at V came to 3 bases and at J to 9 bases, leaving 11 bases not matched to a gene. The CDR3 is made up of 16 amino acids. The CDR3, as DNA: TGTGCCAGCAGCTTCTCCTCTCTAGCGGGAGTTAGTGAGCAGTTCTTC. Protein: CASSFSSLAGVSEQFF.

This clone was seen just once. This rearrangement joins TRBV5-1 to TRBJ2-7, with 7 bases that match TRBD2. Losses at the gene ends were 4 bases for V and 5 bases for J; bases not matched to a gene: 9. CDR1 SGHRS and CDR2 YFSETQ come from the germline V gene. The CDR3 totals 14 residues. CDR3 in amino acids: CASSPQAGRNEQYF. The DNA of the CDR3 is TGCGCCAGCAGCCCTCAAGCGGGAAGGAACGAGCAGTACTTC. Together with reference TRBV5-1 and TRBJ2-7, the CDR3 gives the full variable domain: KAGVTQTPRYLIKTRGQQVTLSCSPISGHRSVSWYQQTPGQGLQFLFEYFSETQRNKGNFPGRFSGRQFSNSRSEMNVSTLELGDSALYLCASSPQAGRNEQYFGPGTRLTVT.

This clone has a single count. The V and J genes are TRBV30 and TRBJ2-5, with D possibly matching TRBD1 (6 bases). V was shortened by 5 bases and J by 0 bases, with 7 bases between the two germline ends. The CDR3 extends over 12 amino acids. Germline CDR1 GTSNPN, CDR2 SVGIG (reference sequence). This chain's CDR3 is CAWGQNQETQYF. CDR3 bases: TGTGCCTGGGGACAGAACCAAGAGACCCAGTACTTC.

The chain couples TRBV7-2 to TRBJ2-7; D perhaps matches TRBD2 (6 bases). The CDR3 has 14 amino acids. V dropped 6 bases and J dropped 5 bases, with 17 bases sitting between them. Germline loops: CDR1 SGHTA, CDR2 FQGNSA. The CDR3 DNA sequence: TGTGCCAGCAGGACGGGCGGGATAGGAAACGAGCAGTACTTC. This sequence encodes CASRTGGIGNEQYF.

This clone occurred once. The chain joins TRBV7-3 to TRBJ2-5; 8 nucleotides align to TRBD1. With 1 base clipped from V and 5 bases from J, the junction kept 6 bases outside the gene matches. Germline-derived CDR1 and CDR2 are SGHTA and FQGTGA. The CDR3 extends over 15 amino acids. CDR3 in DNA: TGTGCCAGCAGCTTAATGCCAGGGGGCGCGGAGACCCAGTACTTC. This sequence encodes CASSLMPGGAETQYF.

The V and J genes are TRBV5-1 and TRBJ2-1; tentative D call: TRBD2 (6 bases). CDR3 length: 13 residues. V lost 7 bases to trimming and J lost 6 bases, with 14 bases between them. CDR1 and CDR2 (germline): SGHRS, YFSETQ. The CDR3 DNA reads TGCGCCAGCGGAGGAACTAGCCCCAATGAGCAGTTCTTC. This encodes CASGGTSPNEQFF.

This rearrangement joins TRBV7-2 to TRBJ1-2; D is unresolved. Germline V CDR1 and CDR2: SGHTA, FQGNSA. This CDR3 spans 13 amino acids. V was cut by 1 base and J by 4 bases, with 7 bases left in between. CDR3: CASSLGLSYGYTF. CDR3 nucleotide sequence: TGTGCCAGCAGCTTAGGCCTCTCCTATGGCTACACCTTC.

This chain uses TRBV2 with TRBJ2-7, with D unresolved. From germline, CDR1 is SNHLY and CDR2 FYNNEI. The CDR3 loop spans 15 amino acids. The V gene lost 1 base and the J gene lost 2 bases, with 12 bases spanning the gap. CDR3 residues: CASSEGGLVPYEQYF. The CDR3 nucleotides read TGTGCCAGCAGTGAAGGTGGGCTAGTTCCCTACGAGCAGTACTTC.

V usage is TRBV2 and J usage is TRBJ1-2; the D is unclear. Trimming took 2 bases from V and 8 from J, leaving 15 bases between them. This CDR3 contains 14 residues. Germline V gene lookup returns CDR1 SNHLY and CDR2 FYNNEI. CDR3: CASSESDASQGYTF. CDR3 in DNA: TGTGCCAGCAGTGAATCGGACGCCAGTCAAGGCTACACCTTC.

The CDR3 loop is CASSFVGGTEAFF. The DNA for the CDR3 is TGTGCCAGCAGCTTCGTAGGGGGCACTGAAGCTTTCTTT. The chain has TRBV5-4 and TRBJ1-1, with D maybe TRBD1 (6 bases). This CDR3 is built from 13 residues. Germline V gives CDR1 SGHNT, CDR2 YYREEE (reference sequence). Between the trimmed V and J ends, which lost 2 bases and 4 bases, there was a span of 9 bases.

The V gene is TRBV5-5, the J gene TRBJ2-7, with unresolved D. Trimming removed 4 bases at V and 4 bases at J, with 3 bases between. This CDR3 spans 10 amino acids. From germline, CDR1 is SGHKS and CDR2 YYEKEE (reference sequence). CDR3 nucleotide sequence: TGTGCCAGCAGCAATTACGAGCAGTACTTC. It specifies CASSNYEQYF.

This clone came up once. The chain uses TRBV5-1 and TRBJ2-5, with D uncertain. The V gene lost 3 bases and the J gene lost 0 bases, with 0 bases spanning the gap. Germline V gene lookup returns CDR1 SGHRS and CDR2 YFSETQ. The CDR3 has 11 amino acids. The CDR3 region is CASSYQETQYF. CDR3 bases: TGCGCCAGCAGCTACCAAGAGACCCAGTACTTC.

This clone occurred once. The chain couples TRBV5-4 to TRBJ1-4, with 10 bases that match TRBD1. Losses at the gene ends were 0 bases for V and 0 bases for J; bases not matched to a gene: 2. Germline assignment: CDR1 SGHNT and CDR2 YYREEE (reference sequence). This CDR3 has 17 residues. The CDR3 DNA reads TGTGCCAGCAGCTTGGTGGGACAGGGGTCAACTAATGAAAAACTGTTTTTT. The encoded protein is CASSLVGQGSTNEKLFF.